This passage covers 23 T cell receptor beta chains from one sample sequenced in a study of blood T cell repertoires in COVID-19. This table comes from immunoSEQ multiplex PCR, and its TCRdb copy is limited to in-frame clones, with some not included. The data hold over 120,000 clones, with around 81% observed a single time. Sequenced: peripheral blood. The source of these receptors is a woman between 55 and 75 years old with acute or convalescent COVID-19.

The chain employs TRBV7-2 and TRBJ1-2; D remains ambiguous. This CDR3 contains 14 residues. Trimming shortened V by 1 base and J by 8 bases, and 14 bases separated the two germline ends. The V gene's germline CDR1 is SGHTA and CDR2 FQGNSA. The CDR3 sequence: CASSLDTGSRGYTF. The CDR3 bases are TGTGCCAGCAGCTTAGATACGGGAAGTCGGGGCTACACCTTC.

CDR3 nucleotides: TGCGCCAGCAGCTTGGGGAAGGGAGCCAATGAGCAGTTCTTC. It encodes CASSLGKGANEQFF. The rearrangement links TRBV5-1 to TRBJ2-1; D is perhaps TRBD2 (5 bases). From germline, CDR1 is SGHRS and CDR2 YFSETQ. This CDR3 region has 14 residues. The V end lost 0 bases, the J end lost 6 bases, and 10 bases lay between the germline ends.

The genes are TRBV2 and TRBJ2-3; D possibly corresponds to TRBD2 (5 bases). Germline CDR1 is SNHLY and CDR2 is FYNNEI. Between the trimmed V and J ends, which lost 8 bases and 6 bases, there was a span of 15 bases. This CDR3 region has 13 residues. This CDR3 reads CASRLGIWDTQYF. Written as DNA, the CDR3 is TGTGCCAGCCGCCTCGGGATATGGGATACGCAGTATTTT.

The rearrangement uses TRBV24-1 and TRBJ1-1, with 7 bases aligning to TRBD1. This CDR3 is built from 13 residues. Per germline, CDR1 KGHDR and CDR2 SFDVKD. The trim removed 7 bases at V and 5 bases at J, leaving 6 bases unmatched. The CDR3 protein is CATRGRGETEAFF. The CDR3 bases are TGTGCCACCAGGGGCAGGGGGGAAACTGAAGCTTTCTTT.

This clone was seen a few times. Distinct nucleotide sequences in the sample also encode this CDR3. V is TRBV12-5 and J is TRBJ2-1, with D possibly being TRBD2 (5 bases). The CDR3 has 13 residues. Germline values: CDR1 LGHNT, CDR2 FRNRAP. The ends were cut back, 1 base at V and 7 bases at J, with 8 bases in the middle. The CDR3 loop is CASGLAGGNEQFF. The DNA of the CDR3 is TGTGCTAGTGGTTTGGCCGGAGGAAATGAGCAGTTCTTC.

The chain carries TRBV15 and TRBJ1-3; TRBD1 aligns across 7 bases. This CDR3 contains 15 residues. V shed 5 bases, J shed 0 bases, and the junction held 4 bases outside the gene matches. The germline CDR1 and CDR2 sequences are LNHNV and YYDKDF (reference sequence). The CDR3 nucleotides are TGTGCCACCAGCCTCCGGACAGGCTCTGGAAACACCATATATTTT. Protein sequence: CATSLRTGSGNTIYF.

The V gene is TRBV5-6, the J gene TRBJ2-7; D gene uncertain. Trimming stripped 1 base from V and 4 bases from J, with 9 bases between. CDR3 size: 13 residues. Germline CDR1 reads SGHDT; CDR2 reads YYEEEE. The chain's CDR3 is CASSLLRDYEQYF. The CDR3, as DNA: TGTGCCAGCAGCTTGCTGAGAGATTACGAGCAGTACTTC.

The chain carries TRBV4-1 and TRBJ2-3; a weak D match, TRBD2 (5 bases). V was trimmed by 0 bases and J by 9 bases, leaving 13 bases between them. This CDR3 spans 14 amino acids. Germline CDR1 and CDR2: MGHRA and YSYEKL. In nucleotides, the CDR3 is TGCGCCAGCAGCCAAGAAAGGTGGGCTAGCACGCAGTATTTT. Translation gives CASSQERWASTQYF.

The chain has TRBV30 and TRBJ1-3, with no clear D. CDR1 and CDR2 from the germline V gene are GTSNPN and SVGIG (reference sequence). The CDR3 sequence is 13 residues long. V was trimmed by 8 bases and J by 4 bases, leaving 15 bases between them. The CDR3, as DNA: TGTGCCCGCCAGAGGGAAATCGGAAACACCATATATTTT. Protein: CARQREIGNTIYF.

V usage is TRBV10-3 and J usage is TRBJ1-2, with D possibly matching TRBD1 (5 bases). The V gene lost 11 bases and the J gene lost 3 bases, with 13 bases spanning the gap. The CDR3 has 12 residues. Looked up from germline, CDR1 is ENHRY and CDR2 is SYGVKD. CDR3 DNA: TGTGCCTGCGGGGGTGGATACTATGGCTACACCTTC. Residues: CACGGGYYGYTF.

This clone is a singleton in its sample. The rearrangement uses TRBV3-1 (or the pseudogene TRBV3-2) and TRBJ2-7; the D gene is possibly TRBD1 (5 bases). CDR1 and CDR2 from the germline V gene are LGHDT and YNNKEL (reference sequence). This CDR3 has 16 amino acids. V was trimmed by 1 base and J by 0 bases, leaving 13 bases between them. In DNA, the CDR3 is TGTGCCAGCAGCCAAGGGGCGCAGGGCCCCTCCTACGAGCAGTACTTC. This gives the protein CASSQGAQGPSYEQYF.

The CDR3 coding sequence is TGTGCCAGCAGCCCCGCGGGGGGGCGCCGGGAGACCCAGTACTTC. Translated, it gives CASSPAGGRRETQYF. This chain uses TRBV11-3 with TRBJ2-5; 9 bases are shared with TRBD2. This CDR3 has 15 residues. V lost 5 bases and J lost 5; bases outside the gene matches: 9. The V gene's germline CDR1 is SGHNT and CDR2 YENEEA.

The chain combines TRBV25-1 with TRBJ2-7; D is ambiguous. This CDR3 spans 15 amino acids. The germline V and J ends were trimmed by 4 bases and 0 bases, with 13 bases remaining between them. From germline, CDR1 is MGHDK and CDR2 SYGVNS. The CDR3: CASSASYGGSYEQYF. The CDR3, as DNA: TGTGCCAGCAGTGCGTCATACGGTGGCTCCTACGAGCAGTACTTC.

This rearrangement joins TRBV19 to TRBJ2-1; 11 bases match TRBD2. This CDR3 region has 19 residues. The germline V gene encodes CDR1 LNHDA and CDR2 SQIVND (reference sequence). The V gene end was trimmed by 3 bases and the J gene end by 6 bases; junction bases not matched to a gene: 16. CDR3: CASSIRASGRNVNPNEQFF. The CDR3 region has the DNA TGTGCCAGTAGTATTCGGGCTAGCGGGAGGAACGTGAACCCCAATGAGCAGTTCTTC.

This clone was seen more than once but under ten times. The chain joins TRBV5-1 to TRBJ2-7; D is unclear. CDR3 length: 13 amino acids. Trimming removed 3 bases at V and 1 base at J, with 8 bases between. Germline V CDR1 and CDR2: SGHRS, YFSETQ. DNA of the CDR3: TGCGCCAGCAGCTACGACTCTTCCTACGAGCAGTACTTC. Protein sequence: CASSYDSSYEQYF. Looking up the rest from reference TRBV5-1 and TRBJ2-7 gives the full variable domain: KAGVTQTPRYLIKTRGQQVTLSCSPISGHRSVSWYQQTPGQGLQFLFEYFSETQRNKGNFPGRFSGRQFSNSRSEMNVSTLELGDSALYLCASSYDSSYEQYFGPGTRLTVT.

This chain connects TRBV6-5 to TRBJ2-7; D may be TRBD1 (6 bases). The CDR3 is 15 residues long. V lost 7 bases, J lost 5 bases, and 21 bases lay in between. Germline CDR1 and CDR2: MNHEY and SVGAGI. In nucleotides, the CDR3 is TGTGCCAGCACCCAAGGGACATACAGAGGTAACGAGCAGTACTTC. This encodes CASTQGTYRGNEQYF.

In DNA form, the CDR3 reads TGTGCCAGCAGCCAAGACAGGGTGGACTATGGCTACACCTTC. It encodes CASSQDRVDYGYTF. This chain links TRBV3-1 (or the pseudogene TRBV3-2) with TRBJ1-2, with D perhaps matching TRBD1 (5 bases). The CDR3 extends over 14 amino acids. Germline V CDR1 and CDR2: LGHDT, YNNKEL (reference sequence). Trimming pared 0 bases from V and 3 bases from J, leaving 8 bases between.

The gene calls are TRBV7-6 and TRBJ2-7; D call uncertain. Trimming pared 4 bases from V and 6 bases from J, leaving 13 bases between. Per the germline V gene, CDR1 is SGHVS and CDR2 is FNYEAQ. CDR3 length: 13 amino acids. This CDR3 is CASSSWRGSEQYF. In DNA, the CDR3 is TGTGCCAGCAGCTCATGGAGAGGCAGCGAGCAGTACTTC.

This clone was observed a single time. CDR3 in DNA: TGTGCCTGGAGCCGAACGACAGCGGGAGCTTTGTATACGCAGTATTTT. It is translated as CAWSRTTAGALYTQYF. V is TRBV30 and J is TRBJ2-3, with 8 bases that match TRBD2. The CDR3 loop spans 16 amino acids. Germline CDR1 GTSNPN, CDR2 SVGIG (reference sequence). V gave up 3 bases and J gave up 7 bases; unmatched junction bases: 15.

For the CDR3, the DNA is TGTGCCAGCCTTGGACAGGGGAAATATGGCTACACCTTC. Translating gives CASLGQGKYGYTF. The chain combines TRBV6-5 with TRBJ1-2; 9 bases are shared with TRBD1. V was clipped by 8 bases and J by 5 bases; unmatched bases: 6. The length of the CDR3 is 13 residues. Germline V gives CDR1 MNHEY, CDR2 SVGAGI.

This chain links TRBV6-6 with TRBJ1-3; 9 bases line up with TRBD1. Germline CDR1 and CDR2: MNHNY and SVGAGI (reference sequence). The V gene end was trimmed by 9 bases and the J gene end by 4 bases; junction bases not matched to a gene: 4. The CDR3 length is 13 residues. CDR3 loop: CARPDRGGNTIYF. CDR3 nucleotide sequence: TGTGCCAGACCAGACAGGGGGGGAAACACCATATATTTT.

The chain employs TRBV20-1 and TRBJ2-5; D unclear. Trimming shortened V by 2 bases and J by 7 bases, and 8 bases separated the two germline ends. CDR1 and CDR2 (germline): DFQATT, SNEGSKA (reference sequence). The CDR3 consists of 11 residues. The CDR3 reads CSARKSGTQYF. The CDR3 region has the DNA TGCAGTGCTAGAAAGAGTGGGACCCAGTACTTC.

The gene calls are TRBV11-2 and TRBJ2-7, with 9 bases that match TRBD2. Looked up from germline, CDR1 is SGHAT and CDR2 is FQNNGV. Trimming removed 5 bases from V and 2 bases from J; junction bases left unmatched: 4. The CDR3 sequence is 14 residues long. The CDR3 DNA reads TGTGCCAGCAGCCGACTAGCGGAGCCCTACGAGCAGTACTTC. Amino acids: CASSRLAEPYEQYF.